The 26 T cell receptor beta chains presented below share a single source sample, sequenced in a study of blood T cell repertoires in COVID-19. Sequencing used immunoSEQ multiplex PCR; TCRdb keeps in-frame clones, though not all of them. The sample contains 130,000 or so clones, around 89% of which appear only once. The specimen sequenced was peripheral blood. The receptors derive from a human donor with COVID-19, enrolled during active disease. The donor label of this sample is uncertain.

The sample holds a few counts of this clone. The V and J genes are TRBV6-5 and TRBJ1-1; D is undetermined. The V gene's germline CDR1 is MNHEY and CDR2 SVGAGI. V lost 8 bases to trimming and J lost 1 base, with 11 bases between them. The CDR3 is 13 residues long. This chain's CDR3 is CASFSSANTEAFF. The DNA of the CDR3 is TGTGCCAGCTTTTCGAGCGCGAACACTGAAGCTTTCTTT.

The chain joins TRBV5-1 to TRBJ1-1, with TRBD1 matching over 9 bases. The ends lost 4 bases at V and 3 bases at J; junction bases unmatched: 10. The CDR3 runs 16 residues. CDR1 and CDR2 (germline): SGHRS, YFSETQ. CDR3 in amino acids: CASSIGVGQGDTEAFF. The CDR3 region has the DNA TGCGCCAGCAGCATTGGGGTGGGACAGGGCGACACTGAAGCTTTCTTT. The variable domain in full, with the rest retrieved from reference TRBV5-1 and TRBJ1-1, is KAGVTQTPRYLIKTRGQQVTLSCSPISGHRSVSWYQQTPGQGLQFLFEYFSETQRNKGNFPGRFSGRQFSNSRSEMNVSTLELGDSALYLCASSIGVGQGDTEAFFGQGTRLTVV.

The rearrangement joins TRBV6-5 to TRBJ2-1; D perhaps matches TRBD1 (6 bases). Per germline, CDR1 MNHEY and CDR2 SVGAGI. The CDR3 totals 16 residues. Trimming removed 2 bases at V and 4 bases at J, with 15 bases between. CDR3 loop: CASSYRRGIAYNEQFF. The DNA for the CDR3 is TGTGCCAGCAGTTACCGTAGGGGGATCGCGTACAATGAGCAGTTCTTC.

The V gene is TRBV5-5, the J gene TRBJ2-6; no firm D call. V was trimmed by 5 bases and J by 0 bases, leaving 6 bases between them. This CDR3 region has 14 residues. Germline-derived CDR1 and CDR2 are SGHKS and YYEKEE (reference sequence). The CDR3, as DNA: TGTGCCAGCAGGAGCATCTCTGGGGCCAACGTCCTGACTTTC. Amino acid sequence: CASRSISGANVLTF.

The rearrangement joins TRBV7-2 to TRBJ1-2; the D gene is possibly TRBD1 (6 bases). The CDR3 totals 16 residues. The V and J ends lost 2 bases and 8 bases respectively, with 21 bases between them. Germline assignment: CDR1 SGHTA and CDR2 FQGNSA. The CDR3 loop reads CASSLNSGTNGQGYTF. The DNA for the CDR3 is TGTGCCAGCAGCTTAAATAGCGGGACAAATGGTCAGGGCTACACCTTC. The variable domain in full, completed from reference TRBV7-2 and TRBJ1-2, reads GAGVSQSPSNKVTEKGKDVELRCDPISGHTALYWYRQSLGQGLEFLIYFQGNSAPDKSGLPSDRFSAERTGGSVSTLTIQRTQQEDSAVYLCASSLNSGTNGQGYTFGSGTRLTVV.

The chain has TRBV5-6 and TRBJ2-1; TRBD2 matches at 10 bases. Germline V gene data show CDR1 as SGHDT and CDR2 as YYEEEE. This CDR3 is 15 amino acids long. V shed 4 bases, J shed 4 bases, and the junction held 5 bases outside the gene matches. In DNA, the CDR3 is TGTGCCAGCAGCCGGACTAGCGGAGCGTACAATGAGCAGTTCTTC. This codes for CASSRTSGAYNEQFF.

This clone was detected only once. The chain recombines TRBV7-9 with TRBJ2-7; 7 bases agree with TRBD1. Germline values: CDR1 SEHNR, CDR2 FQNEAQ (reference sequence). The trim removed 0 bases at V and 5 bases at J, leaving 4 bases unmatched. The CDR3 has 14 amino acids. Written as DNA, the CDR3 is TGTGCCAGCAGCTTAGCCGACAGGGTCCACGAGCAGTACTTC. Translating it yields CASSLADRVHEQYF.

The gene calls are TRBV5-1 and TRBJ1-5; maybe TRBD1 (6 bases). The ends were cut back, 6 bases at V and 9 bases at J, with 22 bases in the middle. The CDR3 has 15 amino acids. CDR1 is SGHRS, CDR2 YFSETQ, per germline. For the CDR3, the DNA is TGCGCCAGCACCGGGGGGGGCTTGGGAAGGTCGCCCCAGCATTTT. It yields the protein CASTGGGLGRSPQHF.

The rearrangement joins TRBV7-9 to TRBJ2-7, with 7 bases lining up with TRBD2. The germline gives CDR1 SEHNR, CDR2 FQNEAQ (reference sequence). The CDR3 is made up of 14 amino acids. Unmatched junction bases numbered 6, after V lost 5 bases and J lost 2 bases. CDR3 nucleotides: TGTGCCAGCAGCCCTCGGGCGGGGGCCTACGAGCAGTACTTC. This encodes CASSPRAGAYEQYF.

The chain recombines TRBV6-5 with TRBJ2-5; 8 nucleotides line up with TRBD1. This CDR3 has 15 residues. Germline lookup yields CDR1 MNHEY and CDR2 SVGAGI. V dropped 0 bases and J dropped 0; count of bases not matched to a gene: 0. The DNA for the CDR3 is TGTGCCAGCAGTTACTCGGGACAGGACCAAGAGACCCAGTACTTC. It specifies CASSYSGQDQETQYF.

The CDR3 region has the DNA TGTGCCAGCTCACCGGGACAGGGGCCTGAAGACCAGTTCTTC. Translated, it gives CASSPGQGPEDQFF. The rearrangement uses TRBV18 and TRBJ2-1, with 10 bases fitting TRBD1. V trimming: 3 bases; J trimming: 13 bases; junction bases outside the gene matches: 9. The germline V gene has CDR1 KGHSH and CDR2 LQKENI. CDR3 length: 14 residues.

The V gene is TRBV2, the J gene TRBJ1-4; possibly TRBD1 for D (6 bases). Between the trimmed V and J ends, which lost 3 bases and 5 bases, there was a span of 10 bases. The CDR3 is 14 amino acids. Germline V gives CDR1 SNHLY, CDR2 FYNNEI. The CDR3 DNA is TGTGCCAGCAGTGATGCGGGGGCGAATGAAAAACTGTTTTTT. It yields the protein CASSDAGANEKLFF.

This rearrangement joins TRBV5-1 to TRBJ2-7; D ambiguous. Germline CDR1 SGHRS, CDR2 YFSETQ. With 5 bases removed from V and 5 bases from J, the gap between germline ends came to 14 bases. The CDR3 totals 13 residues. This chain's CDR3 is CASRPPGPDEQYF. DNA of the CDR3: TGCGCCAGCAGACCCCCTGGCCCCGACGAGCAGTACTTC.

The rearrangement joins TRBV6-6 to TRBJ1-3, with 8 positions matching TRBD1. V shed 4 bases, J shed 0 bases, and the junction held 2 bases outside the gene matches. The CDR3 length is 15 residues. CDR1 and CDR2 (germline): MNHNY, SVGAGI (reference sequence). The CDR3: CASSFTGGSGNTIYF. CDR3 bases: TGTGCCAGCAGTTTTACAGGGGGCTCTGGAAACACCATATATTTT.

Written as DNA, the CDR3 is TGTGCCATCAGGGGACAGCAAGATCAGCCCCAGCATTTT. Translation gives CAIRGQQDQPQHF. V is TRBV10-3 and J is TRBJ1-5, with 7 bases aligning to TRBD1. J gave up 5 bases and V 6 bases, and 4 bases lay outside the gene matches. The germline V gene has CDR1 ENHRY and CDR2 SYGVKD. The CDR3 covers 13 residues.

The J gene is TRBJ1-4, the V gene TRBV2; 7 nucleotides line up with TRBD1. Unmatched junction bases numbered 10, after V lost 1 base and J lost 8 bases. Germline V gene lookup returns CDR1 SNHLY and CDR2 FYNNEI. This CDR3 contains 16 residues. CDR3 region: CASSEVQGDRSEKLFF. In DNA form, the CDR3 reads TGTGCCAGCAGTGAAGTTCAGGGGGATCGGTCGGAAAAACTGTTTTTT.

This clone was detected a few times. V usage is TRBV5-1 and J usage is TRBJ1-4; 9 bases match TRBD1. The CDR3 covers 15 residues. Germline V gene data show CDR1 as SGHRS and CDR2 as YFSETQ. Losses at the gene ends were 4 bases for V and 4 bases for J; bases not matched to a gene: 5. As DNA, the CDR3 is TGCGCCAGCAGCGGAGGACAGGGGTTTAATGAAAAACTGTTTTTT. This codes for CASSGGQGFNEKLFF.

The chain uses TRBV6-1 and TRBJ1-2; 11 bases agree with TRBD1. The CDR3 length is 14 residues. The V segment lost 2 bases and the J segment 9 bases; nucleotides outside the gene matches: 5. Germline V gene data show CDR1 as MNHNS and CDR2 as SASEGT. CDR3 in amino acids: CASSELGQGARYTF. CDR3 coding DNA: TGTGCCAGCAGTGAACTAGGACAGGGGGCTCGCTACACCTTC.

This clone was picked up a small number of times. The rearrangement links TRBV6-5 to TRBJ1-4; no reliable D call. V dropped 7 bases and J dropped 10 bases, with 13 bases sitting between them. This CDR3 has 12 residues. Germline CDR1 and CDR2: MNHEY and SVGAGI. DNA of the CDR3: TGTGCCAGCATGGGCAGAGCAGGAAAACTGTTTTTT. Protein sequence: CASMGRAGKLFF.

This chain connects TRBV29-1 to TRBJ2-7; 8 bases agree with TRBD1. CDR3 length: 13 residues. Germline CDR1 and CDR2: SQVTM and ANQGSEA. J lost 4 bases, V lost 3 bases, and 5 bases had no gene match. The CDR3 loop reads CSVEAQGAYEQYF. The CDR3 DNA reads as TGCAGCGTTGAGGCCCAGGGGGCGTACGAGCAGTACTTC.

This sequence joins TRBV19 and TRBJ2-5, with 9 bases that match TRBD1. After removal of 5 bases from V and 5 bases from J, the junction contained 9 bases not matched to a gene. This CDR3 has 15 residues. From germline, CDR1 is LNHDA and CDR2 SQIVND (reference sequence). The CDR3 sequence is CASSPATGGGETQYF. The DNA of the CDR3 is TGTGCCAGTAGTCCAGCGACAGGGGGGGGTGAGACCCAGTACTTC.

The V call is TRBV7-9, the J call TRBJ2-7, with 7 bases aligning to TRBD1. The germline gives CDR1 SEHNR, CDR2 FQNEAQ (reference sequence). This CDR3 is built from 12 residues. The trim removed 1 base at V and 7 bases at J, leaving 1 base unmatched. The CDR3 DNA sequence: TGTGCCAGCAGCTTAGACAGGGGAGAGCAGTACTTC. It yields the protein CASSLDRGEQYF. Filled out from reference TRBV7-9 and TRBJ2-7, the complete variable domain reads DTGVSQNPRHKITKRGQNVTFRCDPISEHNRLYWYRQTLGQGPEFLTYFQNEAQLEKSRLLSDRFSAERPKGSFSTLEIQRTEQGDSAMYLCASSLDRGEQYFGPGTRLTVT.

The chain couples TRBV11-2 to TRBJ2-7, with TRBD1 matching over 7 bases. The CDR3 is 15 residues long. J gave up 0 bases and V 1 base, and 3 bases lay outside the gene matches. Germline V gives CDR1 SGHAT, CDR2 FQNNGV. DNA of the CDR3: TGTGCCAGCAGCTTAGTGACAGGGAGCTCCTACGAGCAGTACTTC. Translating gives CASSLVTGSSYEQYF.

This clone was found once. V usage is TRBV3-1 (or the pseudogene TRBV3-2) and J usage is TRBJ1-2; D unresolved. Between the trimmed V and J ends, which lost 5 bases and 2 bases, there was a span of 12 bases. CDR1 is LGHDT and CDR2 is YNNKEL in the germline V gene (reference sequence). The CDR3 runs 14 residues. For the CDR3, the DNA is TGTGCCAGCAGCTCCGACATATCAAACTATGGCTACACCTTC. The encoded protein is CASSSDISNYGYTF.

J is TRBJ2-3 and V is TRBV29-1; unclear D gene. V was shortened by 4 bases and J by 2 bases, with 16 bases between the two germline ends. The germline CDR1 and CDR2 sequences are SQVTM and ANQGSEA. The CDR3 loop spans 15 amino acids. In DNA form, the CDR3 reads TGCAGCGTTGTGCGGAGTCTTACGTCCACAGATACGCAGTATTTT. Amino acids: CSVVRSLTSTDTQYF.

In this sample, this clone turned up once. The chain couples TRBV7-6 to TRBJ2-7; 12 bases align to TRBD1. This CDR3 has 18 amino acids. Germline V lookup: CDR1 SGHVS, CDR2 FNYEAQ. After removal of 3 bases from V and 3 bases from J, the junction contained 12 bases not matched to a gene. The CDR3 loop is CASSLVPTGTGGYYEQYF. In DNA form, the CDR3 reads TGTGCCAGCAGCTTGGTCCCAACCGGGACAGGGGGCTACTACGAGCAGTACTTC.